The 25 T cell receptor beta chains below all came from one sample that was sequenced in a study of shared clonotypes between healthy human individuals. The table came from immunoSEQ multiplex PCR; TCRdb's copy has only in-frame clones and leaves some out. The sample includes about 2.1 million clones, about 92% of them seen just once. CD45RO-negative, CCR7-selected cells formed the naive CD8 fraction, which excluded terminally differentiated effector memory CD45RA+ cells. The sequenced sample was naive CD8+ T cells from PBMCs. The receptors derive from a man aged 18-30 years in good health. Some clones in this sample may be carry-over from other donors' samples.

The chain joins TRBV5-6 to TRBJ2-1; D unresolved. CDR1 is SGHDT and CDR2 is YYEEEE in the germline V gene. CDR3 size: 14 residues. The V end lost 0 bases, the J end lost 8 bases, and 12 bases lay between the germline ends. CDR3 coding DNA: TGTGCCAGCAGCTTGGCAAACTCCTTTCATGAGCAGTTCTTC. Protein product: CASSLANSFHEQFF. The whole variable domain, remainder taken from reference TRBV5-6 and TRBJ2-1, is DAGVTQSPTHLIKTRGQQVTLRCSPKSGHDTVSWYQQALGQGPQFIFQYYEEEERQRGNFPDRFSGHQFPNYSSELNVNALLLGDSALYLCASSLANSFHEQFFGPGTRLTVL.

This sequence joins TRBV30 and TRBJ2-7; TRBD1 matches 7 bases. Germline loops: CDR1 GTSNPN, CDR2 SVGIG (reference sequence). The CDR3 is 14 amino acids. V trimming: 0 bases; J trimming: 7 bases; junction bases outside the gene matches: 9. CDR3 coding DNA: TGTGCCTGGAGTGTATTACAGGGGAGATTGGAGCAGTACTTC. Translation: CAWSVLQGRLEQYF.

The chain uses TRBV6-1 and TRBJ1-1, with 7 positions matching TRBD1. Per the germline V gene, CDR1 is MNHNS and CDR2 is SASEGT. The CDR3 runs 13 residues. V trimming: 2 bases; J trimming: 5 bases; junction bases outside the gene matches: 2. DNA for the CDR3: TGTGCCAGCAGTGAATGGGACAGAACTGAAGCTTTCTTT. Protein sequence: CASSEWDRTEAFF.

V and J are TRBV11-2 and TRBJ2-4, with 7 bases lining up with TRBD2. The germline gives CDR1 SGHAT, CDR2 FQNNGV. The CDR3 has 15 residues. Trimming at V came to 0 bases and at J to 9 bases, leaving 8 bases not matched to a gene. The CDR3 sequence is CASSLDAGVNGIQYF. The CDR3 DNA sequence: TGTGCCAGCAGCTTAGACGCGGGGGTTAACGGCATTCAGTACTTC.

This clone was picked up one time. The gene calls are TRBV19 and TRBJ2-6, with D perhaps matching TRBD2 (5 bases). Per germline, CDR1 LNHDA and CDR2 SQIVND (reference sequence). The CDR3 has 21 amino acids. V shed 5 bases and J shed 2 bases, with 28 bases lying between them. CDR3 in DNA: TGTGCCAGTAGTCACCTAGTCCTTTGGAGCGGAGAACAAGCTGGGGCCAACGTCCTGACTTTC. It codes for CASSHLVLWSGEQAGANVLTF.

In the case of this clone: At one boundary the junction diverges from the germline segment, which might be a read error. The chain links TRBV7-9 to TRBJ2-2; tentatively, D is TRBD2 (7 bases). Germline V gene lookup returns CDR1 SEHNR and CDR2 FQNEAQ (reference sequence). This CDR3 is built from 12 residues. The CDR3 DNA reads TGTGCCAGCAGCTTAGAACTAGCGCCAGGGGTTTTT. Translating gives CASSLELAPGVF.

The genes are TRBV7-2 and TRBJ2-1, with TRBD2 identical over 9 bases. The trim removed 2 bases at V and 13 bases at J, leaving 6 bases unmatched. The CDR3 covers 13 residues. The V gene's germline CDR1 is SGHTA and CDR2 FQGNSA. The CDR3 protein is CASSLTSGSDQFF. The CDR3 region has the DNA TGTGCCAGCAGCTTAACTAGCGGGTCAGATCAGTTCTTC. Full variable domain (missing parts from reference TRBV7-2 and TRBJ2-1): GAGVSQSPSNKVTEKGKDVELRCDPISGHTALYWYRQSLGQGLEFLIYFQGNSAPDKSGLPSDRFSAERTGGSVSTLTIQRTQQEDSAVYLCASSLTSGSDQFFGPGTRLTVL.

The CDR3 nucleotides read TGTGCCAGCAGTGCCACAGGGATCCGCTCCTACAATGAGCAGTTCTTC. The encoded protein is CASSATGIRSYNEQFF. J is TRBJ2-1 and V is TRBV27; tentatively, D is TRBD1 (6 bases). This CDR3 spans 16 amino acids. Trimming removed 5 bases from V and 0 bases from J, with 14 bases in between. From germline, CDR1 is MNHEY and CDR2 SMNVEV (reference sequence).

The chain carries TRBV11-2 and TRBJ1-3, with D perhaps matching TRBD1 (6 bases). The CDR3 covers 15 residues. The V end lost 4 bases, the J end lost 2 bases, and 12 bases lay between the germline ends. Per the germline V gene, CDR1 is SGHAT and CDR2 is FQNNGV. CDR3 in amino acids: CASSSRTVPGNTIYF. DNA of the CDR3: TGTGCCAGCAGCTCGAGGACAGTTCCTGGAAACACCATATATTTT.

This clone has just one count. The rearrangement uses TRBV29-1 and TRBJ2-5, with D possibly being TRBD2 (7 bases). CDR1 and CDR2 from the germline V gene are SQVTM and ANQGSEA. CDR3 size: 14 residues. V lost 3 bases and J 7 bases, leaving 18 bases between the germline ends. CDR3 residues: CSVDHAGAVGTQYF. The CDR3 DNA reads as TGCAGCGTTGATCACGCGGGGGCGGTTGGGACCCAGTACTTC.

This chain connects TRBV7-3 to TRBJ2-2; 9 nucleotides line up with TRBD2. Unmatched junction bases numbered 8, after V lost 1 base and J lost 8 bases. The CDR3 runs 16 residues. CDR1 is SGHTA and CDR2 is FQGTGA in the germline V gene. In DNA, the CDR3 is TGTGCCAGCAGCTTAATCGGTAGCGGGAGTCCGGGGGAGCTGTTTTTT. This sequence encodes CASSLIGSGSPGELFF.

This clone occurred once. The chain combines TRBV7-9 with TRBJ2-7, with 7 bases identical to TRBD1. The V gene end was trimmed by 5 bases and the J gene end by 3 bases; junction bases not matched to a gene: 13. The CDR3 length is 16 residues. Germline V CDR1 and CDR2: SEHNR, FQNEAQ (reference sequence). The DNA for the CDR3 is TGTGCCAGCAGCCGTGTTCTTAAGACAGGGAACTACGAGCAGTACTTC. Translation: CASSRVLKTGNYEQYF.

In its sample, this clone was seen once. The chain has TRBV7-6 and TRBJ1-2, with 8 positions matching TRBD1. CDR1 is SGHVS, CDR2 FNYEAQ, per germline. The ends lost 5 bases at V and 4 bases at J; junction bases unmatched: 9. The CDR3 loop spans 15 amino acids. The CDR3, as DNA: TGTGCCAGCAGCCCTGGGGACAGGTCCGCCTATGGCTACACCTTC. Translation: CASSPGDRSAYGYTF.

The rearrangement uses TRBV4-3 and TRBJ2-4; D remains ambiguous. The CDR3 has 18 residues. In germline, CDR1 is LGHNA, CDR2 YSLEER. V lost 4 bases and J lost 1, with 20 bases in between. CDR3 amino acids: CASSPGLGWGSAKNIQYF. CDR3 DNA sequence: TGCGCCAGCAGCCCCGGGCTCGGGTGGGGTTCGGCCAAAAACATTCAGTACTTC.

This chain joins TRBV2 and TRBJ2-2, with a possible D match to TRBD2 (6 bases). This CDR3 region has 13 residues. Germline V CDR1 and CDR2: SNHLY, FYNNEI. V was shortened by 6 bases and J by 1 base, with 6 bases between the two germline ends. The CDR3 DNA reads TGTGCCAGCAGGGGGGGGAACACCGGGGAGCTGTTTTTT. It yields the protein CASRGGNTGELFF.

The chain is built from TRBV7-9 and TRBJ1-2, with D unresolved. The CDR3 has 13 amino acids. Germline CDR1 SEHNR, CDR2 FQNEAQ (reference sequence). The V end was cut by 1 base, the J end by 5 bases, with 8 bases between. The CDR3 sequence: CASSLVGLYGYTF. Written as DNA, the CDR3 is TGTGCCAGCAGCTTAGTGGGCCTGTATGGCTACACCTTC.

V and J are TRBV19 and TRBJ1-5; D perhaps matches TRBD1 (5 bases). V gave up 8 bases and J gave up 0 bases, with 20 bases separating them. From germline, CDR1 is LNHDA and CDR2 SQIVND (reference sequence). The CDR3 covers 17 residues. The CDR3 region is CASGGRGIPYSNQPQHF. In DNA, the CDR3 is TGTGCCAGTGGGGGTCGGGGGATCCCTTATAGCAATCAGCCCCAGCATTTT. The variable domain in full, with the rest retrieved from reference TRBV19 and TRBJ1-5, is DGGITQSPKYLFRKEGQNVTLSCEQNLNHDAMYWYRQDPGQGLRLIYYSQIVNDFQKGDIAEGYSVSREKKESFPLTVTSAQKNPTAFYLCASGGRGIPYSNQPQHFGDGTRLSIL.

The gene calls are TRBV5-1 and TRBJ1-1; D is unclear. CDR3 size: 15 residues. The ends were cut back, 4 bases at V and 1 base at J, with 14 bases in the middle. CDR1 and CDR2 from the germline V gene are SGHRS and YFSETQ. This CDR3 reads CASSSYTIQNTEAFF. The CDR3 region has the DNA TGCGCCAGCAGCAGTTACACCATTCAGAACACTGAAGCTTTCTTT.

The gene calls are TRBV28 and TRBJ2-1; 12 bases map to TRBD2. The germline V gene encodes CDR1 MDHEN and CDR2 SYDVKM. V lost 4 bases, J lost 0 bases, and 7 bases stayed unmatched. This CDR3 spans 18 amino acids. CDR3 in DNA: TGTGCCAGCAGTTATCTAGCGGGAGGGCAGAGCTCCTACAATGAGCAGTTCTTC. Translating it yields CASSYLAGGQSSYNEQFF.

The J gene is TRBJ2-1, the V gene TRBV5-6, with 8 positions matching TRBD1. The CDR3 is 15 amino acids. V shed 2 bases and J 4 bases; nucleotides not matched to a gene: 5. Germline V gives CDR1 SGHDT, CDR2 YYEEEE. Here the CDR3 reads CASSFWGQEYNEQFF. CDR3 DNA: TGTGCCAGCAGCTTTTGGGGACAGGAGTACAATGAGCAGTTCTTC. Together with reference TRBV5-6 and TRBJ2-1, the CDR3 gives the full variable domain: DAGVTQSPTHLIKTRGQQVTLRCSPKSGHDTVSWYQQALGQGPQFIFQYYEEEERQRGNFPDRFSGHQFPNYSSELNVNALLLGDSALYLCASSFWGQEYNEQFFGPGTRLTVL.

This clone was counted a single time. The chain links TRBV4-1 to TRBJ2-7, with 12 bases identical to TRBD2. This CDR3 is built from 16 residues. Per germline, CDR1 MGHRA and CDR2 YSYEKL. The junction had 4 bases not matched to a gene; V was cut back by 1 base and J by 3 bases. CDR3 region: CASSQAKGLAGYEQYF. As DNA, the CDR3 is TGCGCCAGCAGCCAAGCGAAGGGACTAGCGGGCTACGAGCAGTACTTC.

V and J are TRBV2 and TRBJ2-7; TRBD2 agrees at 14 bases. CDR1 is SNHLY and CDR2 is FYNNEI in the germline V gene. CDR3 size: 14 residues. The J segment lost 4 bases and the V segment lost 7 bases, leaving 3 bases of the junction unmatched. The CDR3 protein is CASIGTSGSYEQYF. In DNA, the CDR3 is TGTGCCAGCATCGGGACTAGCGGGAGTTACGAGCAGTACTTC.

In regard to this clone: Other DNA sequences from this sample encode an identical CDR3 as well. This chain's CDR3 is CASSLGTGTYEQYF. CDR3 nucleotide sequence: TGTGCCAGCAGCCTAGGGACGGGAACCTACGAGCAGTACTTC. The chain recombines TRBV5-6 with TRBJ2-7; D may match TRBD1 or TRBD2 (5 bases each). This CDR3 comprises 14 residues. Trimming removed 4 bases at V and 2 bases at J, with 13 bases between. In germline, CDR1 is SGHDT, CDR2 YYEEEE.

The CDR3 region is CASSPPGLAVQETQYF. The CDR3 coding sequence is TGTGCCAGCAGCCCACCGGGACTAGCGGTCCAAGAGACCCAGTACTTC. This sequence joins TRBV9 and TRBJ2-5; 11 bases fit TRBD2. The CDR3 spans 16 residues. The V gene end was trimmed by 4 bases and the J gene end by 1 base; junction bases not matched to a gene: 6. The germline V gene has CDR1 SGDLS and CDR2 YYNGEE. Using reference TRBV9 and TRBJ2-5 for the parts outside the CDR3, the full variable domain is DSGVTQTPKHLITATGQRVTLRCSPRSGDLSVYWYQQSLDQGLQFLIQYYNGEERAKGNILERFSAQQFPDLHSELNLSSLELGDSALYFCASSPPGLAVQETQYFGPGTRLLVL.

The chain combines TRBV7-9 with TRBJ2-7; perhaps TRBD2 as D (6 bases). CDR3 length equals 13 residues. In germline, CDR1 is SEHNR, CDR2 FQNEAQ (reference sequence). Trimming left V 4 bases short and J 7 bases short, with 14 bases between. The CDR3 region is CASSWILGGEQYF. The CDR3 bases are TGTGCCAGCAGCTGGATTCTCGGGGGAGAGCAGTACTTC.